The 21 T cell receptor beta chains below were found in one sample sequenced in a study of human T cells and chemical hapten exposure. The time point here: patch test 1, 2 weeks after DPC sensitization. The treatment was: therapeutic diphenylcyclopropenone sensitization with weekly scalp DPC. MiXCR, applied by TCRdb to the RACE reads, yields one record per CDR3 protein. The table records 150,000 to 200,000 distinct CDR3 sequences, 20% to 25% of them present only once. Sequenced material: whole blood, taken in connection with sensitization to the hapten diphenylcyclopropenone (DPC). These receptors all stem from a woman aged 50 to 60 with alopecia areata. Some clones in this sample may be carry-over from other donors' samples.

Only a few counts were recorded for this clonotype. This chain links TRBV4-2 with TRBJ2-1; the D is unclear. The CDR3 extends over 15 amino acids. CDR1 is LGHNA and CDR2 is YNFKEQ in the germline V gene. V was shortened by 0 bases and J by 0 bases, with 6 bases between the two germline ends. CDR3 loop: CASSQEASSYNEQFF. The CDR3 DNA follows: TGTGCCAGCAGCCAAGAAGCTAGCTCCTACAATGAGCAGTTCTTC.

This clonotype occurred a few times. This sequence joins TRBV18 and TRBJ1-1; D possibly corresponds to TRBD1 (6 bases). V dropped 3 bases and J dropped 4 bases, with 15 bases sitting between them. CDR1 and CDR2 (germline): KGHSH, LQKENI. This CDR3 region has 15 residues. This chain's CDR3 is CASSPERGHITEAFF. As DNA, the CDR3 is TGTGCCAGCTCACCCGAACGGGGACATATCACTGAAGCTTTCTTT.

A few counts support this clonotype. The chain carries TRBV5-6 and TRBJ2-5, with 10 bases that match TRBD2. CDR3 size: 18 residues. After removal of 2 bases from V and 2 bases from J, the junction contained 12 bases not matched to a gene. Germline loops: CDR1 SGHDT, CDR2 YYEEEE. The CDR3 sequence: CASSFPPSGSVLQETQYF. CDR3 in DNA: TGTGCCAGCAGCTTCCCGCCTAGCGGGAGTGTGTTACAAGAGACCCAGTACTTC.

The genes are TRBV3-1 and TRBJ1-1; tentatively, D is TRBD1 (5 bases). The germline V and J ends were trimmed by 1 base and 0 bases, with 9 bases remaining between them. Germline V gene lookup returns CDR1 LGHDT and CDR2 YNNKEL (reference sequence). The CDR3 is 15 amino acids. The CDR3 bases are TGTGCCAGCAGCCAAGGGATAGGGGTGAACACTGAAGCTTTCTTT. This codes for CASSQGIGVNTEAFF.

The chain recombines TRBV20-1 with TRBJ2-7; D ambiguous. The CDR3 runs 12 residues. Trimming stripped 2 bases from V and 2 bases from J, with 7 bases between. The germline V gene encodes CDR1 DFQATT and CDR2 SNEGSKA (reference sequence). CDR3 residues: CSARTQTYEQYF. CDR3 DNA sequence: TGCAGTGCTAGAACTCAGACCTACGAGCAGTACTTC.

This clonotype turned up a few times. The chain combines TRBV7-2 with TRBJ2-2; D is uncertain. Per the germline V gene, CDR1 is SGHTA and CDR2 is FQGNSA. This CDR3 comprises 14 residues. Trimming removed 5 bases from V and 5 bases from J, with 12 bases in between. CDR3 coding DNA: TGTGCCAGCAGCCGAGCGTACGAAACCGGGGAGCTGTTTTTT. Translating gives CASSRAYETGELFF.

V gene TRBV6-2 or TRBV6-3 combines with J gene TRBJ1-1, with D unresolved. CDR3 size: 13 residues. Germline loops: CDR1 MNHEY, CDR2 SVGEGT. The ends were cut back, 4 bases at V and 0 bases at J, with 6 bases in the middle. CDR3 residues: CASSLDLNTEAFF. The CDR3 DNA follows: TGTGCCAGCAGTTTGGATCTGAACACTGAAGCTTTCTTT.

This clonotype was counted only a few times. The CDR3 sequence: CSARGTSGSTDTQYF. DNA of the CDR3: TGCAGTGCTAGAGGGACTAGCGGGAGCACAGATACGCAGTATTTT. V and J are TRBV20-1 and TRBJ2-3, with 11 bases lining up with TRBD2. Trimming took 1 base from V and 0 from J; bases not matched to a gene: 0. Germline CDR1 reads DFQATT; CDR2 reads SNEGSKA (reference sequence). The CDR3 spans 15 residues.

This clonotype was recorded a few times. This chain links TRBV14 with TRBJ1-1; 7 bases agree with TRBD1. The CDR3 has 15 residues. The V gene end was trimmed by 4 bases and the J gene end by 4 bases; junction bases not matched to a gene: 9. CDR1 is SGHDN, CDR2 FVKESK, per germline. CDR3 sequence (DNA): TGTGCCAGCAGCCTAGATTGGAACAGGGGCACTGAAGCTTTCTTT. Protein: CASSLDWNRGTEAFF.

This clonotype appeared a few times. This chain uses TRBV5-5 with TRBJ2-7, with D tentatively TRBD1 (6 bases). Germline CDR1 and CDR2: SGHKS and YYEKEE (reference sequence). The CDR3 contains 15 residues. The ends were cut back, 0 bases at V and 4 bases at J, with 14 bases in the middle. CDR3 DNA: TGTGCCAGCAGCTTGGAAAGTACAGGGTTGTACGAGCAGTACTTC. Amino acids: CASSLESTGLYEQYF. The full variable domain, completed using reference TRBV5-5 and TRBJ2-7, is DAGVTQSPTHLIKTRGQQVTLRCSPISGHKSVSWYQQVLGQGPQFIFQYYEKEERGRGNFPDRFSARQFPNYSSELNVNALLLGDSALYLCASSLESTGLYEQYFGPGTRLTVT.

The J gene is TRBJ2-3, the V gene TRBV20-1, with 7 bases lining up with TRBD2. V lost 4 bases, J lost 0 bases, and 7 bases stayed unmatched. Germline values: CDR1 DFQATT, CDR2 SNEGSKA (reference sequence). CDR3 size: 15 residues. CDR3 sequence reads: CSATGTTDSTDTQYF. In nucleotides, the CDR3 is TGCAGTGCTACAGGGACTACGGATAGCACAGATACGCAGTATTTT.

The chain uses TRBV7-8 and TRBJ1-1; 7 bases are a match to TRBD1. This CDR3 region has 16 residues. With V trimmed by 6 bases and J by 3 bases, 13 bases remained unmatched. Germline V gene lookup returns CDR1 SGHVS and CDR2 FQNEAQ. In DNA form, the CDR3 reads TGTGCCAGCAGTCAATTCCCAGGGGGGCGGGACACTGAAGCTTTCTTT. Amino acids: CASSQFPGGRDTEAFF.

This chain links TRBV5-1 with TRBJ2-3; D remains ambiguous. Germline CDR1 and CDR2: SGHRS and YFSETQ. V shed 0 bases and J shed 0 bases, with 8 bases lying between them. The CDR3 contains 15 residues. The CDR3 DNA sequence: TGCGCCAGCAGCTTGGAGGCAGCTAGCACAGATACGCAGTATTTT. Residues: CASSLEAASTDTQYF.

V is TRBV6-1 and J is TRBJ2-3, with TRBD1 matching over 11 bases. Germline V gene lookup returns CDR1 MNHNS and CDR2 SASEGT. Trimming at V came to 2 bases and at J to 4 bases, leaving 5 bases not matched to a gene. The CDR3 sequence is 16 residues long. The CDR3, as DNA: TGTGCCAGCAGTGAAATATGGACAGGGGGCGCAGATACGCAGTATTTT. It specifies CASSEIWTGGADTQYF.

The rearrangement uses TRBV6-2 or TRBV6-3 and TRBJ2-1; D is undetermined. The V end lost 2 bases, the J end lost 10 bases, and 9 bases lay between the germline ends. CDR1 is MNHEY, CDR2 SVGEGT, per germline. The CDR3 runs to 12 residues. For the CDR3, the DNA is TGTGCCAGCAGTTACGGAGTGCGGGAGCAGTTCTTC. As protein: CASSYGVREQFF.

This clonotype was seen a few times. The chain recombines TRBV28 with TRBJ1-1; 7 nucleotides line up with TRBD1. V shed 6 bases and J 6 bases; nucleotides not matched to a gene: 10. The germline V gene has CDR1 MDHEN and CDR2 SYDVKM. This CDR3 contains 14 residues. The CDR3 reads CASSLQGSAAEAFF. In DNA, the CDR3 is TGTGCCAGCAGCTTACAGGGGTCCGCGGCTGAAGCTTTCTTT.

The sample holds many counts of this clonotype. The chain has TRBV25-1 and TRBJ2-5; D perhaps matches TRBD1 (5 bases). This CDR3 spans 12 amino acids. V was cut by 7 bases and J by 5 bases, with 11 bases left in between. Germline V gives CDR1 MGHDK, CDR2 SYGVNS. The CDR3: CASTQGQETQYF. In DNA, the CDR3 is TGTGCCAGCACTCAGGGTCAGGAGACCCAGTACTTC.

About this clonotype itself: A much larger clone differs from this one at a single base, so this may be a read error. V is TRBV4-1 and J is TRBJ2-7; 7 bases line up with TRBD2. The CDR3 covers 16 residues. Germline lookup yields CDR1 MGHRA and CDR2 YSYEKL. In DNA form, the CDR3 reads TGCGCCAGCAGCCCGCAAACTAGCGCGAGCTCCTACGGGCAGTACTTC. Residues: CASSPQTSASSYGQYF.

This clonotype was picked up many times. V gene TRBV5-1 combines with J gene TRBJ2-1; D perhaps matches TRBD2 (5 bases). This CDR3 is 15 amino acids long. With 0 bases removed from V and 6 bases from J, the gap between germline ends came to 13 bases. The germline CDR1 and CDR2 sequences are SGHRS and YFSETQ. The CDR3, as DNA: TGCGCCAGCAGCTTGGAGGCGGACTGGCCCAATGAGCAGTTCTTC. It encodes CASSLEADWPNEQFF.

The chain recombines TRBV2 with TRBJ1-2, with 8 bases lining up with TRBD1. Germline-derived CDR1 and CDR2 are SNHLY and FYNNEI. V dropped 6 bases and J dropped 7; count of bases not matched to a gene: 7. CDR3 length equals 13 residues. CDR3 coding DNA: TGTGCCAGCAGCGCGGACAGGGTCGGTGGCTACACCTTC. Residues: CASSADRVGGYTF.

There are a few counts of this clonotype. The DNA of the CDR3 is TGTGCCAGCAGCGTAACAGCGGGGATCTCCTACGAGCAGTACTTC. It yields the protein CASSVTAGISYEQYF. This chain connects TRBV9 to TRBJ2-7; TRBD2 matches 7 bases. CDR1 and CDR2 (germline): SGDLS, YYNGEE. The CDR3 covers 15 residues. The ends lost 1 base at V and 0 bases at J; junction bases unmatched: 4.